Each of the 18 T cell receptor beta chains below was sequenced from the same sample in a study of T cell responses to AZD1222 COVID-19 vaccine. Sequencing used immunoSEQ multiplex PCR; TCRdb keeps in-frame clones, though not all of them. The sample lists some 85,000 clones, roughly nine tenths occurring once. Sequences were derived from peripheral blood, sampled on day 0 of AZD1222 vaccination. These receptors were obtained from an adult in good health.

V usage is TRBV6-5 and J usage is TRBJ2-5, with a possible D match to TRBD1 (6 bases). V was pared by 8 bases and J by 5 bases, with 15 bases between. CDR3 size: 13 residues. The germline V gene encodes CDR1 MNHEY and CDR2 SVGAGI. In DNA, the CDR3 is TGTGCCAGCCTGAGCCAGGGGAAGGAGACCCAGTACTTC. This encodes CASLSQGKETQYF.

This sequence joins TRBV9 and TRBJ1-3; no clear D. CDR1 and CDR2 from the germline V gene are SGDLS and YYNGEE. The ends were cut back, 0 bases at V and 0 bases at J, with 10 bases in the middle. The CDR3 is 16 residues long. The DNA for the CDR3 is TGTGCCAGCAGCGTAGCTTACAGAAGCTCTGGAAACACCATATATTTT. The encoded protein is CASSVAYRSSGNTIYF.

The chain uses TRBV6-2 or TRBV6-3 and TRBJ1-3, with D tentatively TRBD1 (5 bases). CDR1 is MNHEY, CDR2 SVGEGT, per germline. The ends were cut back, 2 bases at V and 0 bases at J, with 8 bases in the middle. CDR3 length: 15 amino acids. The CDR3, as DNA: TGTGCCAGCAGTTACGGGGGGATCTCTGGAAACACCATATATTTT. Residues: CASSYGGISGNTIYF.

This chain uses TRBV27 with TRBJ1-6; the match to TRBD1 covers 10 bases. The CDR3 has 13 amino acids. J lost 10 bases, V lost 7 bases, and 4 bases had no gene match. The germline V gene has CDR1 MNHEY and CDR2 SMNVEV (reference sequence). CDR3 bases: TGTGCCAGCACCTGGGACAGGGGATCACCCCTCCACTTT. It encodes CASTWDRGSPLHF.

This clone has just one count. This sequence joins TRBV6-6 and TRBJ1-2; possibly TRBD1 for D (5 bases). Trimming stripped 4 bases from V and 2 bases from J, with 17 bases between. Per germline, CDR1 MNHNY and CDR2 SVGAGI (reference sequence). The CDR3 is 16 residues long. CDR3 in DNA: TGTGCCAGCAGTTCTACCGGCGGGGGGGGAAACTATGGCTACACCTTC. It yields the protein CASSSTGGGGNYGYTF.

For the CDR3, the DNA is TGTGCCAGTACCAAAAGAGCAGGGGGCGATACCTACGAGCAGTACTTC. Translation gives CASTKRAGGDTYEQYF. The rearrangement joins TRBV19 to TRBJ2-7, with 8 positions matching TRBD1. The CDR3 totals 16 residues. Per the germline V gene, CDR1 is LNHDA and CDR2 is SQIVND (reference sequence). V shed 7 bases and J 2 bases; nucleotides not matched to a gene: 13.

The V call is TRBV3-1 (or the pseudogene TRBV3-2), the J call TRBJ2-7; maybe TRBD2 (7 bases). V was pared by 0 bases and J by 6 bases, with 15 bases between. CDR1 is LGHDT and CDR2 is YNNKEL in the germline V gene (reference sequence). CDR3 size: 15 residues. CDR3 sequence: CASSQDWGGPREQYF. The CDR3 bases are TGTGCCAGCAGCCAAGACTGGGGGGGCCCCCGCGAGCAGTACTTC.

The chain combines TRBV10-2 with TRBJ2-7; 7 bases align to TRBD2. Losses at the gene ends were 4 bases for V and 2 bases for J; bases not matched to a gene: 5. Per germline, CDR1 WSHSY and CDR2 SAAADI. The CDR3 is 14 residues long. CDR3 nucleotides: TGCGCCAGCAGTGGCCAGCGGGGAGCCTACGAGCAGTACTTC. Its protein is CASSGQRGAYEQYF.

The CDR3 here is CASSPLEAPRHF. CDR3 DNA: TGTGCCAGCAGTCCACTCGAAGCGCCACGGCATTTT. This sequence joins TRBV6-2 or TRBV6-3 and TRBJ1-5; D unresolved. The CDR3 loop spans 12 amino acids. Germline V gene sequence: CDR1 MNHEY, CDR2 SVGEGT. V was clipped by 5 bases and J by 15 bases, with 17 bases between them.

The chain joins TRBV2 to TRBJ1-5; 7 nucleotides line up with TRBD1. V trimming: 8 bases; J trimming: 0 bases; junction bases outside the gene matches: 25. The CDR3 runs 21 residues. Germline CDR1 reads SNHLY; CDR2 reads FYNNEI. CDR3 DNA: TGTGCCAGCGGTTCGAGTTACCGGGACAGTTTTAATGGCTATAGCAATCAGCCCCAGCATTTT. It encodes CASGSSYRDSFNGYSNQPQHF.

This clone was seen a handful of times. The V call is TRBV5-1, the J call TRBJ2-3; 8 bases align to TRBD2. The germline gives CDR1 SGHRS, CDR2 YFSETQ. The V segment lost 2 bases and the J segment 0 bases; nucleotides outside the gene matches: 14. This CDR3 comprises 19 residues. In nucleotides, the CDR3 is TGCGCCAGCAGCTTAGGCGGGAGGATGGACTTGTTGAGCACAGATACGCAGTATTTT. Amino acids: CASSLGGRMDLLSTDTQYF. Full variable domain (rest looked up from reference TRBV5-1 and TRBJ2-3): KAGVTQTPRYLIKTRGQQVTLSCSPISGHRSVSWYQQTPGQGLQFLFEYFSETQRNKGNFPGRFSGRQFSNSRSEMNVSTLELGDSALYLCASSLGGRMDLLSTDTQYFGPGTRLTVL.

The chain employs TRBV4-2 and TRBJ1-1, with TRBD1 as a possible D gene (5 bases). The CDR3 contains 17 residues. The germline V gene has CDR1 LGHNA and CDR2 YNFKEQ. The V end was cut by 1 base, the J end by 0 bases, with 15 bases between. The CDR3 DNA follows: TGTGCCAGCAGCCAAGCCGCGGGGGGGTTGGTGAACACTGAAGCTTTCTTT. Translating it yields CASSQAAGGLVNTEAFF.

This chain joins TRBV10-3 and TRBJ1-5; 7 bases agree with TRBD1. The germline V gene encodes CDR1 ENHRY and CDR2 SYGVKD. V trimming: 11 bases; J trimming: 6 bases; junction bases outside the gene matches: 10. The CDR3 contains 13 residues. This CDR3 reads CALGTELGQPQHF. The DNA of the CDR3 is TGTGCCTTGGGGACAGAATTGGGTCAGCCCCAGCATTTT.

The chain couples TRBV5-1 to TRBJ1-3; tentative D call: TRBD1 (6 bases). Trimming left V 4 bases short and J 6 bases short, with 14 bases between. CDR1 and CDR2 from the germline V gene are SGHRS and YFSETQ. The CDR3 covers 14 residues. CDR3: CASSPPTGPNTIYF. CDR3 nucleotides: TGCGCCAGCAGCCCCCCTACAGGGCCAAACACCATATATTTT.

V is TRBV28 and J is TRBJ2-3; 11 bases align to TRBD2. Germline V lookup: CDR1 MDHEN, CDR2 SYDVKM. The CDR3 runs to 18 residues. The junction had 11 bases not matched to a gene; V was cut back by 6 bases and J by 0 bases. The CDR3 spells CASSLLAGAASSTDTQYF. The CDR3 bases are TGTGCCAGCAGCCTACTAGCGGGAGCGGCCTCTAGCACAGATACGCAGTATTTT.

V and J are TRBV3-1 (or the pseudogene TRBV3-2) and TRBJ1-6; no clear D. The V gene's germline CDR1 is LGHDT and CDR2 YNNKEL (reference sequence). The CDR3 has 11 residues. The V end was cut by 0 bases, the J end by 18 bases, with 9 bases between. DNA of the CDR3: TGTGCCAGCAGCCAAGACGGCAGCTCCCACTTT. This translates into CASSQDGSSHF.

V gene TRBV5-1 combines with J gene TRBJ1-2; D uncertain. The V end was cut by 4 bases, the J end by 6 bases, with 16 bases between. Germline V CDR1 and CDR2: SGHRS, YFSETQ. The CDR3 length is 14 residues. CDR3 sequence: CASSAGLWVNGYTF. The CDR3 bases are TGCGCCAGCAGCGCTGGACTATGGGTCAATGGCTACACCTTC.

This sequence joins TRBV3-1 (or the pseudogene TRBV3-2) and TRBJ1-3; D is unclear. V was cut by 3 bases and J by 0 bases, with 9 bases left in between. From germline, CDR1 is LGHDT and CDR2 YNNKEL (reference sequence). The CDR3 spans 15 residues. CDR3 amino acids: CASSHTPVSGNTIYF. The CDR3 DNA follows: TGTGCCAGCAGCCATACCCCAGTCTCTGGAAACACCATATATTTT.